The present entry profiles one T cell receptor (beta chain) with its context. Either two negative PCRs, clearance, or symptom resolution qualified Cohort 3 donors as recovered. The CDR3 loop spans 11 amino acids. Germline loops: CDR1 MDHEN, CDR2 SYDVKM. Trimming removed 6 bases from V and 6 bases from J, with 6 bases in between. This entry belongs to a study of blood T cell repertoires in COVID-19. The protocol was immunoSEQ multiplex PCR, while the TCRdb copy is restricted to in-frame clones and leaves out a portion. The sample carries more than 250,000 clones, around 88% recorded once. This clonotype originated in a woman between 35 and 50 years old who had recovered from COVID-19. The chain links TRBV28 to TRBJ1-5, with D unresolved. Sample: PBMCs or T cells enriched from blood (not recorded which). The CDR3 DNA reads as TGTGCCAGCAGCCCCGGTCAGCCCCAGCATTTT. Encoded protein: CASSPGQPQHF.